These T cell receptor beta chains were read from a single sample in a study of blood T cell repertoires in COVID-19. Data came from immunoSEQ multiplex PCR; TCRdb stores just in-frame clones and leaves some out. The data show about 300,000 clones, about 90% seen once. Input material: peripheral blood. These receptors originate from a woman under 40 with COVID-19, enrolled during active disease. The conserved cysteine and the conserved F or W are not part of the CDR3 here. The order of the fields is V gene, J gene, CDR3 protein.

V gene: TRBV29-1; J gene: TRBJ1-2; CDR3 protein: SVLDRGYGYT
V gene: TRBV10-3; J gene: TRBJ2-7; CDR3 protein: AISEGLNEQY
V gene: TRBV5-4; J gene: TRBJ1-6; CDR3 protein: ASSLRGGENSPLH
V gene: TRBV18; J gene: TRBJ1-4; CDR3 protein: ASSPPGQGGTANEKLF
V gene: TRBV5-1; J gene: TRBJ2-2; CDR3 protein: ASTRTITGELF
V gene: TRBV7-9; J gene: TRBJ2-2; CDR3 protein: ASSFISVAGELF
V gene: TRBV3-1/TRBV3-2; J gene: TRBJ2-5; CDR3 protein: ASSQPGLADQETQY
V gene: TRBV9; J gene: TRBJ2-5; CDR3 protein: ASSVRGTSAIQETQY
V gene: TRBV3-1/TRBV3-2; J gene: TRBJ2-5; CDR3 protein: ASSNQRSGGAWETQY
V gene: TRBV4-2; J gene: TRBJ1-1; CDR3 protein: ASRDTENTEAF
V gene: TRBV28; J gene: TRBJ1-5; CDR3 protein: ASSPGWSPGAQH
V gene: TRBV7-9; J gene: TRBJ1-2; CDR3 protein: ASSTRSYGYT
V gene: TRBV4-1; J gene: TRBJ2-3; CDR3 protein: ASSQTSGGGTDTQY
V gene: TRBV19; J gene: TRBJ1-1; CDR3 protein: ASSTGHLGTEAF
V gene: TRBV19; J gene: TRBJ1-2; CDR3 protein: ASSMRGTGYT
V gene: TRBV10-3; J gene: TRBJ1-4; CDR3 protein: AARDRTNEKLF
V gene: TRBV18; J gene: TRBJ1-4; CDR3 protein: ASSSGVGEKLF
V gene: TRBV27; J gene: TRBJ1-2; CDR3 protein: ASSLRREDPGYT
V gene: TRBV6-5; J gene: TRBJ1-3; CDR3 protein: ATSQGARSGNTIY
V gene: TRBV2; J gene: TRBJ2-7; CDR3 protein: ASSTGTRFGEQY
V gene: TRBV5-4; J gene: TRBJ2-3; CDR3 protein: ASSLPVTDTQY
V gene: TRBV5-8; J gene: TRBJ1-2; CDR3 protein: ASSSHHPGFDGYT
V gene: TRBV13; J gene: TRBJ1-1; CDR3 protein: ASSLEGRQNTEAF
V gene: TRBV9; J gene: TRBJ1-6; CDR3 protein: ASSVNWNSPLH
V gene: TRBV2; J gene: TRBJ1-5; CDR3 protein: ASSAGGQPQH
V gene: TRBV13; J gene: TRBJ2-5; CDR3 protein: ASSQGGVGLQETQY
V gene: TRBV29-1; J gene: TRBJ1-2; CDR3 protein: SVGGTRDGYT
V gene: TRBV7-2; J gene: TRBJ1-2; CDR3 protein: ASSSADRGWNYGYT
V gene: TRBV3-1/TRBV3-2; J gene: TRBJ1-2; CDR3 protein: ASNQGGNGYT
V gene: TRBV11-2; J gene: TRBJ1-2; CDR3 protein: ASSPTTGVYGYT
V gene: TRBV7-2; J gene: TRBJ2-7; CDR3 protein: ASSLSGGQVYEQY
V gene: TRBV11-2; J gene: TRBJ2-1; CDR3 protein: ASSYRTSAPEQF
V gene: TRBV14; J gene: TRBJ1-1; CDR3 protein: ASSQGWRTEAF
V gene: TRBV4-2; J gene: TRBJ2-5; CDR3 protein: ASSQSPGVWETQY
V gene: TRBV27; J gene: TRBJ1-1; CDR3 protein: ASSLSPGNTEAF
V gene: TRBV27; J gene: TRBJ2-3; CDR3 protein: ASKGQGSTDTQY
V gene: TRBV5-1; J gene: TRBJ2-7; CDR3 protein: ASSYDTSSYEQY
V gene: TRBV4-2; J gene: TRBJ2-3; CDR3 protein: ASSSLAGTSGVNTQY
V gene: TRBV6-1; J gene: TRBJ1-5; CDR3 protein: ASVGTDNQPQH
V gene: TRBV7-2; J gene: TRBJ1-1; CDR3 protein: ASSQRDRGTEAF
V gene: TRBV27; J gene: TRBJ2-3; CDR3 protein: ASSLSRGTYTDTQY
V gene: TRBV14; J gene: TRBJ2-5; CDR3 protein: ASSLAPGETQY
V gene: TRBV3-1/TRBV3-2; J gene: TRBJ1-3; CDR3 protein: ASSHLHRGNTIY
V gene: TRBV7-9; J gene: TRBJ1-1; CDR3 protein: ASSPSSSSGEAF
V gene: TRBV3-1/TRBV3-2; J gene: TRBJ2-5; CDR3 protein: ASSPHLFGVQETQY
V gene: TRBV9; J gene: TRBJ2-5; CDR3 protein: ASSRRDNQETQY
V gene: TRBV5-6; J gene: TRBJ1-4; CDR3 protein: ASSLLGAEKLF
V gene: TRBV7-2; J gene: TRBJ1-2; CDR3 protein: ASSFGRVYGYT
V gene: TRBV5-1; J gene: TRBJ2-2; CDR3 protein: ASSYGQADTGELF
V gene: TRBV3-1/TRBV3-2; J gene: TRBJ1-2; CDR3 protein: ASSAGAKSYT
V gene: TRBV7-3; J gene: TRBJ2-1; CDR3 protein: ASSPLSGGAGEQF
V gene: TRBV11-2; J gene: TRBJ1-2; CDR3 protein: ASTSRGTYYGYT
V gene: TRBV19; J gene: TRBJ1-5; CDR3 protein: ASSWKRAGESNQPQH
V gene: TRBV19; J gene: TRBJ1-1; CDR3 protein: ASRSGGTEAF
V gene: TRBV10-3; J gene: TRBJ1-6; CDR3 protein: AISGQTNSPLH
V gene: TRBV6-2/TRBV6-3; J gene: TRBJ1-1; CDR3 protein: ASSSDRVGTNTEAF
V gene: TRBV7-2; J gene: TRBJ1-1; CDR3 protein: ASSPQGALRNTEAF
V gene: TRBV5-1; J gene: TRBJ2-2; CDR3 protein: ASSLGPGTGGTGELF
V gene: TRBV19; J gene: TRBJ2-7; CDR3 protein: ASKALGDGGREQY